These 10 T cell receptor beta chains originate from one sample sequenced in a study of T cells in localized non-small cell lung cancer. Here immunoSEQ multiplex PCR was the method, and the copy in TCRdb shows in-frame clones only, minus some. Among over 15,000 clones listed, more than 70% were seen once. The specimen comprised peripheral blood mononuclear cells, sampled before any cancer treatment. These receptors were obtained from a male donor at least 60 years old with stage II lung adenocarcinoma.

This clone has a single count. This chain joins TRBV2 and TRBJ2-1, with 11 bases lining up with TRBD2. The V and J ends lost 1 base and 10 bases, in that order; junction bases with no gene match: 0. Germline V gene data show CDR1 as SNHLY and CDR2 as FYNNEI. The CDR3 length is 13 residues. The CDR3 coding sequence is TGTGCCAGCAGTGAAGGACTAGCGGGAGAGCAGTTCTTC. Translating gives CASSEGLAGEQFF.

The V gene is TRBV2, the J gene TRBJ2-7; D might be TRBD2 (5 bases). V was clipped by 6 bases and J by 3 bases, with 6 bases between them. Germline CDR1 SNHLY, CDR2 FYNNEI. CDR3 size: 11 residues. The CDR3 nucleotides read TGTGCCAGCAGAGAGGGCTACGAGCAGTACTTC. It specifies CASREGYEQYF. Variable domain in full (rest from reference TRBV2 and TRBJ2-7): EPEVTQTPSHQVTQMGQEVILRCVPISNHLYFYWYRQILGQKVEFLVSFYNNEISEKSEIFDDQFSVERPDGSNFTLKIRSTKLEDSAMYFCASREGYEQYFGPGTRLTVT.

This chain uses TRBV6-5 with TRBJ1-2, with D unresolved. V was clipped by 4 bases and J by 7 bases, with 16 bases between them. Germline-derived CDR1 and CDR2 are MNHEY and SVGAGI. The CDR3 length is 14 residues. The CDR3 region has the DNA TGTGCCAGCAGTTTGGGAAGCCCAGGAAGTGGCTACACCTTC. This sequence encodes CASSLGSPGSGYTF.

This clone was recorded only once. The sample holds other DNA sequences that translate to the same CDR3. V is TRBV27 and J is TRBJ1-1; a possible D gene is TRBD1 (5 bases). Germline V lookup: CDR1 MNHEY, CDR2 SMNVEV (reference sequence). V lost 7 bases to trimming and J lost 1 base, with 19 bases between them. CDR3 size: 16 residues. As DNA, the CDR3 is TGTGCCAGCAACCCCCGTGGCAGGGCCGAGAACACTGAAGCTTTCTTT. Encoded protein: CASNPRGRAENTEAFF.

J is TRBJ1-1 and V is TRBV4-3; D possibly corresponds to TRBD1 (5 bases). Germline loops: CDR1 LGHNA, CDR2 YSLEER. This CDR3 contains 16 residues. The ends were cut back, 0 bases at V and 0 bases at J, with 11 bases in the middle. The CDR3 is CASSQDSQGMNTEAFF. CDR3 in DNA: TGCGCCAGCAGCCAAGATTCTCAGGGTATGAACACTGAAGCTTTCTTT.

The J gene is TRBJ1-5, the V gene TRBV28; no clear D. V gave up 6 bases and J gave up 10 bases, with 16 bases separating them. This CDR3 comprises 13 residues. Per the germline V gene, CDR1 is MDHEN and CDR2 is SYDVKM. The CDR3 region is CASSLIGGKPQHF. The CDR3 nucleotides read TGTGCCAGCAGCCTGATAGGTGGCAAACCCCAGCATTTT.

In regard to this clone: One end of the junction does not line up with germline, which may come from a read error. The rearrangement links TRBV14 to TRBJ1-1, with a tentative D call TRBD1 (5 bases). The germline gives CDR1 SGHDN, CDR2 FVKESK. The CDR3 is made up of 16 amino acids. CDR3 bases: TGTGCCAGCAGCCCCCGTGAGGGGAGGGTGAAGACTGAAGCTTTCTTT. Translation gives CASSPREGRVKTEAFF.

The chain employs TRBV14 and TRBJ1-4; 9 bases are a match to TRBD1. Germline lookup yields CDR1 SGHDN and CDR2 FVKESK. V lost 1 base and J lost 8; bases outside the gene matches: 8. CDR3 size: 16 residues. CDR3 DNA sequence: TGTGCCAGCAGCCAAGGGGCTACAGGGGGCCGGGAAAAACTGTTTTTT. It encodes CASSQGATGGREKLFF.

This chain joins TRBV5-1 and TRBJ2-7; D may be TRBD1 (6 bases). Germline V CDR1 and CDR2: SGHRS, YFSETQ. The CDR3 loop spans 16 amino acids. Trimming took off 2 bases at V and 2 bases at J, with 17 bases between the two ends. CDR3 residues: CASSFSGTRATYEQYF. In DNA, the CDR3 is TGCGCCAGCAGCTTTTCCGGGACAAGGGCGACCTACGAGCAGTACTTC.

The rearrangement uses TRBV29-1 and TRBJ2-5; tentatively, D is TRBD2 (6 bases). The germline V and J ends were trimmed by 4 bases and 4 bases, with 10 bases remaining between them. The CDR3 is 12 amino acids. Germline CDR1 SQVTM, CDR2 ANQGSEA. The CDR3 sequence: CSVADGGETQYF. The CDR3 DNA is TGCAGCGTTGCTGACGGGGGAGAGACCCAGTACTTC.